This T cell receptor beta chain was captured by sequencing in a study of T cell clonality in common variable immunodeficiency. Study-level points and caveats: Fewer deletions and N-nucleotide insertions were reportedly seen in common variable immunodeficiency TCR beta sequences.

Of note for this clone: The antigen remains unidentified. The read terminates 3 residues before the CDR3 end, so the remaining end is supplied by the germline J gene.

Sequencing used immunoSEQ multiplex PCR; TCRdb keeps in-frame clones, though not all of them. Altogether about 33,000 clones were found in the sample, and no singletons occur. This CDR3 comprises 14 residues. Germline loops: CDR1 SEHNR, CDR2 FQNEAQ (reference sequence). Deletions cut 5 bases from V and 5 bases from J, with 12 bases between. The sample consisted of peripheral blood mononuclear cells. The chain links TRBV7-9 to TRBJ1-4, with D tentatively TRBD1 (5 bases). This clonotype was obtained from a human donor with common variable immunodeficiency. CDR3 in amino acids: CASSPGNGNEKLFF. The CDR3 bases that were read are TGTGCCAGCAGCCCAGGGAACGGGAATGAAAAA.